The present T cell receptor (beta chain) was sequenced within a study of graft-versus-host responses after intestinal transplantation. Study context: Anti-thymocyte globulin induction preceded two to three years of tacrolimus and steroid maintenance in all recipients.

Profiling relied on immunoSEQ multiplex PCR, and the TCRdb table lists in-frame clones only, not all of them. This repertoire shows more than 95,000 clones, 90% found once; its top ten account for over 0.15%. Comments on this clone: Its target is unknown.

Germline V CDR1 and CDR2: SNHLY, FYNNEI. This CDR3 has 13 amino acids. Unmatched junction bases numbered 4, after V lost 11 bases and J lost 1 base. General observations from the study: Graft-versus-host to host-versus-graft clonal ratios in allografts were high in patients with graft-donor T cell macrochimerism. With peak circulating GvH clone levels came an association with early post-transplant HvG declines.

This receptor was identified in a human donor who received an intestinal transplant. The chain employs TRBV2 and TRBJ2-3; 9 nucleotides match TRBD1. Here the sequenced sample was unstimulated CD4+ T cells sorted from spleen or lymph node cells, taken before intestinal transplant. CDR3 sequence (DNA): TGTGCCGGCCGGACAGGGGGCACAGATACGCAGTATTTT. It codes for CAGRTGGTDTQYF.